The 2 T cell receptor beta chains reported below all come from one sample, sequenced in a study of blood T cell repertoires in COVID-19. Repertoires were generated with immunoSEQ multiplex PCR, while TCRdb's copy carries only in-frame clones and drops some. The table has hundreds of thousands of clones, over 75% seen once. The sequencing sample was made of peripheral blood. These receptors were collected from a man between 18 and 29 years old with active or convalescent COVID-19.

The chain employs TRBV27 and TRBJ2-7; TRBD1 aligns across 7 bases. This CDR3 is built from 15 residues. V trimming: 2 bases; J trimming: 2 bases; junction bases outside the gene matches: 6. In germline, CDR1 is MNHEY, CDR2 SMNVEV (reference sequence). CDR3 in DNA: TGTGCCAGCAGTTTAGGCTGGCAGGGGGCCTACGAGCAGTACTTC. This sequence encodes CASSLGWQGAYEQYF.

The V call is TRBV12-3 or TRBV12-4, the J call TRBJ1-2, with D maybe TRBD1 (5 bases). The V and J ends lost 6 bases and 3 bases respectively, with 11 bases between them. The CDR3 length is 13 residues. This CDR3 reads CASRRDSYYGYTF. For the CDR3, the DNA is TGTGCCAGCAGGCGTGACAGCTACTATGGCTACACCTTC.